These T cell receptor beta chains were read from a single sample in a study of identical twins. TCRdb independently ran MiXCR on the 5' RACE reads; one entry per CDR3 protein. The sample has about 550,000 distinct CDR3 sequences, about 22% seen once. These same data were also listed under a study on yellow fever vaccine responses in identical twins.

Sequencing was performed on CD4+ T cells sorted from blood. The receptors stem from a woman aged 18-29 years in good health. The CDR3 runs from the conserved cysteine through the conserved F or W. D genes are given only for firm matches. Clone size, where shown, is once, few, many, or a class for clones that have expanded.

v_gene	d_gene	j_gene	abundance	CDR3aa	CDR3nt
TRBV18	.	TRBJ2-1	few	CASSPSSVNEQFF	TGTGCCAGCTCACCAAGTTCCGTGAATGAGCAGTTCTTC
TRBV7-6	TRBD1	TRBJ2-7	.	CASSLAPPDRAYEQYF	TGTGCCAGCAGCTTAGCGCCGCCGGACAGGGCCTACGAGCAGTACTTC
TRBV20-1	TRBD2	TRBJ2-3	.	CSADGLAGKSTDTQYF	TGCAGTGCTGATGGACTAGCGGGGAAAAGCACAGATACGCAGTATTTT
TRBV18	.	TRBJ1-4	.	CASSPRSGITGEKLFF	TGTGCCAGCTCACCAAGGTCCGGGATCACGGGTGAAAAACTGTTTTTT
TRBV20-1	.	TRBJ2-2	.	CSAYFAGGARTGELFF	TGCAGTGCTTACTTCGCAGGGGGGGCCAGGACCGGGGAGCTGTTTTTT
TRBV12-3/TRBV12-4	.	TRBJ1-1	few	CASRSGPPAEAFF	TGTGCCAGCAGATCCGGGCCACCTGCTGAAGCTTTCTTT
TRBV7-6	TRBD2	TRBJ2-1	few	CASSLDGLAGTVQFF	TGTGCCAGCAGCTTAGACGGACTAGCGGGGACAGTGCAGTTCTTC
TRBV5-1	TRBD1	TRBJ2-7	.	CASSLGGTGGEYEQYF	TGCGCCAGCAGCTTGGGGGGGACAGGGGGTGAATACGAGCAGTACTTC
TRBV3-1	.	TRBJ2-5	.	CASSQGLWERGKVETQYF	TGTGCCAGCAGCCAAGGATTGTGGGAACGGGGGAAAGTGGAGACCCAGTACTTC
TRBV5-1	.	TRBJ2-6	.	CASSFKGGSGANVLTF	TGCGCCAGCAGTTTTAAGGGCGGCTCTGGGGCCAACGTCCTGACTTTC
TRBV24-1	.	TRBJ2-1	.	CATSSTSAENSYNEQFF	TGTGCCACCAGTTCCACGAGTGCTGAGAACTCCTACAATGAGCAGTTCTTC
TRBV7-6	.	TRBJ1-2	.	CASSLGVSYGYTF	TGTGCCAGCAGCCTAGGGGTTTCCTATGGCTACACCTTC
TRBV12-3/TRBV12-4	.	TRBJ2-3	.	CASTRGTHPLTDTQYF	TGTGCCAGCACCCGCGGGACCCACCCCCTCACAGATACGCAGTATTTT
TRBV3-1	.	TRBJ1-6	few	CASRVGFRVESPLHF	TGTGCCAGCAGAGTGGGGTTCCGGGTAGAATCACCCCTCCACTTT
TRBV12-3/TRBV12-4	.	TRBJ2-7	few	CASSFPFGEQYF	TGTGCCAGCAGTTTCCCATTTGGGGAGCAGTACTTC
TRBV9	.	TRBJ2-4	.	CASSVGSGNIQYF	TGTGCCAGCAGCGTAGGATCGGGGAACATTCAGTACTTC
TRBV25-1	TRBD2	TRBJ2-1	.	CASSEWEGPAGGLEADEQFF	TGTGCCAGCAGTGAATGGGAGGGCCCAGCGGGAGGGCTGGAAGCGGATGAGCAGTTCTTC
TRBV3-1	TRBD2	TRBJ2-6	.	CASSPYSLAGTGANVLTF	TGTGCCAGCAGCCCTTATTCACTAGCGGGTACTGGGGCCAACGTCCTGACTTTC
TRBV12-3/TRBV12-4	TRBD2	TRBJ2-3	.	CASSPQTSGNTTDTQYF	TGTGCCAGCAGCCCCCAGACTAGCGGAAACACCACAGATACGCAGTATTTT
TRBV25-1	.	TRBJ1-4	.	CASSASGGKEKLFF	TGTGCCAGCAGCGCATCGGGGGGAAAGGAAAAACTGTTTTTT
TRBV7-9	.	TRBJ2-5	.	CASSFSIVKGTQYF	TGTGCCAGCAGCTTTTCCATAGTCAAGGGGACCCAGTACTTC
TRBV6-2/TRBV6-3	.	TRBJ1-2	.	CASSYGQGTNYGYTF	TGTGCCAGCAGTTACGGCCAGGGCACCAATTATGGCTACACCTTC
TRBV28	TRBD2	TRBJ2-7	few	CASSLPLAGLIEQYF	TGTGCCAGCAGTTTACCCCTAGCGGGGTTAATCGAGCAGTACTTC
TRBV6-5	TRBD2	TRBJ2-1	.	CASSYEASGRRGSYNEQFF	TGTGCCAGCAGCTACGAGGCTAGCGGGAGGAGGGGCTCCTACAATGAGCAGTTCTTC
TRBV5-6	.	TRBJ2-5	few	CASSLSSGETQYF	TGTGCCAGCAGCCTTAGCTCGGGGGAGACCCAGTACTTC
TRBV3-1	TRBD2	TRBJ2-3	.	CASSRYRRGGPSTDTQYF	TGTGCCAGCAGCCGATACCGCCGCGGGGGGCCTAGCACAGATACGCAGTATTTT
TRBV4-1	TRBD2	TRBJ2-2	few	CASSQEVAGGENTGELFF	TGCGCCAGCAGCCAAGAGGTCGCGGGAGGGGAGAACACCGGGGAGCTGTTTTTT
TRBV20-1	.	TRBJ2-5	few	CSANREKTQYF	TGCAGTGCTAACAGGGAAAAGACCCAGTACTTC
TRBV20-1	.	TRBJ2-5	few	CSATKAGLGETQYF	TGCAGTGCCACCAAGGCAGGGCTTGGGGAGACCCAGTACTTC
TRBV21-1	.	TRBJ2-1	few	CASSSLGQTSSYNEQFF	TGTGCCAGCAGCTCATTAGGACAGACCAGCTCCTACAATGAGCAGTTCTTC
TRBV24-1	TRBD1	TRBJ2-5	few	CATAGQGRQETQYF	TGTGCCACCGCCGGACAGGGAAGACAAGAGACCCAGTACTTC
TRBV5-1	TRBD2	TRBJ2-5	.	CASSLGIAGEIETQYF	TGCGCCAGCAGCTTGGGAATAGCGGGAGAGATCGAGACCCAGTACTTC
TRBV5-6	.	TRBJ1-6	few	CASSRTGMGDSPLHF	TGTGCCAGCAGTCGAACAGGGATGGGGGATTCACCCCTCCACTTT
TRBV2	.	TRBJ1-2	.	CASSEEWGYYGYTF	TGTGCCAGCAGTGAAGAGTGGGGATACTATGGCTACACCTTC
TRBV6-2/TRBV6-3	.	TRBJ2-7	few	CASSISPWDEQYF	TGTGCCAGCAGTATTTCTCCTTGGGACGAGCAGTACTTC
TRBV6-1	.	TRBJ2-6	.	CATQTGSSGANVLTF	TGTGCCACTCAAACAGGGTCCTCTGGGGCCAACGTCCTGACTTTC
TRBV10-2	.	TRBJ1-5	many	CASSEGADQPQHF	TGCGCCAGCAGTGAGGGGGCGGATCAGCCCCAGCATTTT
TRBV11-2	.	TRBJ2-5	.	CASSLGSLGMETQYF	TGTGCCAGCAGCTTAGGGTCTCTAGGAATGGAGACCCAGTACTTC
TRBV28	TRBD2	TRBJ2-3	.	CASRRPGLASDTQYF	TGTGCCAGCAGGAGACCGGGACTAGCATCAGATACGCAGTATTTT
TRBV10-3	.	TRBJ2-3	.	CAIREWTSTDTQYF	TGTGCCATCAGGGAATGGACTAGCACAGATACGCAGTATTTT
TRBV5-5	.	TRBJ1-5	many	CASSLSGQGLQPQHF	TGTGCCAGCAGCTTGTCCGGCCAGGGACTTCAGCCCCAGCATTTT
TRBV9	.	TRBJ2-2	few	CASSVARLNTGELFF	TGTGCCAGCAGCGTAGCCCGACTTAACACCGGGGAGCTGTTTTTT
TRBV20-1	.	TRBJ1-5	.	CSATSQGNQPQHF	TGCAGTGCTACGTCACAGGGCAATCAGCCCCAGCATTTT
TRBV3-1	.	TRBJ1-5	few	CASSQGPGAQPQHF	TGTGCCAGCAGCCAAGGACCCGGGGCTCAGCCCCAGCATTTT
TRBV20-1	TRBD2	TRBJ2-2	few	CSARDSGRGTGELFF	TGCAGTGCTAGAGATAGCGGGAGAGGCACCGGGGAGCTGTTTTTT
TRBV6-1	.	TRBJ2-6	.	CASSPGPSRANVLTF	TGTGCCAGCAGTCCGGGCCCTAGTCGGGCCAACGTCCTGACTTTC
TRBV28	TRBD2	TRBJ2-3	few	CASSLLAGGGTDTQYF	TGTGCCAGCAGTCTACTAGCGGGGGGAGGTACAGATACGCAGTATTTT
TRBV20-1	.	TRBJ2-7	few	CSVQASSYEQYF	TGCAGTGTTCAAGCAAGCTCCTACGAGCAGTACTTC
TRBV27	.	TRBJ2-7	.	CASRRRDEQYF	TGTGCCAGCAGGAGGCGGGACGAGCAGTACTTC
TRBV5-1	TRBD2	TRBJ2-3	few	CASSLIRGGYTDTQYF	TGCGCCAGCAGCTTAATCCGCGGGGGTTACACAGATACGCAGTATTTT
TRBV27	.	TRBJ2-7	few	CASSLLQGYEQYF	TGTGCCAGCAGCTTATTACAGGGCTACGAGCAGTACTTC
TRBV20-1	TRBD1	TRBJ2-7	many	CSARDPGTGMYEQYF	TGCAGTGCTAGAGATCCCGGGACAGGGATGTACGAGCAGTACTTC
TRBV5-1	TRBD1	TRBJ2-2	few	CASSWGQVTGELFF	TGCGCCAGCAGCTGGGGACAGGTTACCGGGGAGCTGTTTTTT
TRBV27	.	TRBJ2-6	.	CASSLGTGVSSGANVLTF	TGTGCCAGCAGTTTAGGTACGGGGGTAAGCTCTGGGGCCAACGTCCTGACTTTC
TRBV5-8	.	TRBJ2-6	.	CASSLLTASGANVLTF	TGTGCCAGCAGCTTGCTCACAGCTTCTGGGGCCAACGTCCTGACTTTC
TRBV28	.	TRBJ2-1	few	CASRGRAYYNEQFF	TGTGCCAGCAGGGGGCGGGCATACTACAATGAGCAGTTCTTC